A selection of T cell receptor beta chains follows, all from one sample in a study of T-cell reconstitution after alpha-beta-depleted transplantation in children. TCRdb recomputed calls from the PCR reads with MiXCR, one row per CDR3 protein. This sample has about 400,000 distinct CDR3 sequences, with 10% to 15% found just once. The sequences come from PBMCs, collected from the stem cell graft. These receptors were obtained from a human donor who donated a stem cell graft to a child with Fanconi anemia. CDR3s include the opening cysteine and the closing phenylalanine or tryptophan.

v_call: TRBV15
cdr3_aa: CATSRDWRDPNF

v_call: TRBV6-5
cdr3_aa: CASSMGKDGYTF

v_call: TRBV6-5
cdr3_aa: CASSYSGGTEAFF

v_call: TRBV11-2
cdr3_aa: CASSRDALSNQPQHF

v_call: TRBV28
cdr3_aa: CASSPAGNLEAFF

v_call: TRBV7-8
cdr3_aa: CASSVTSGGSYADTQYF

v_call: TRBV6-5
cdr3_aa: CASSYWDEQYF

v_call: TRBV12-3/TRBV12-4
cdr3_aa: CASSYRTVYNEQFF

v_call: TRBV9
cdr3_aa: CASSVVQVTDTQYF

v_call: TRBV27
cdr3_aa: CASSLSSLQSTNEKLFF

v_call: TRBV5-1
cdr3_aa: CASTKGGQNNEQFF

v_call: TRBV4-3
cdr3_aa: CASSPSGEVVLTF

v_call: TRBV5-1
cdr3_aa: CASSLALSEQYF

v_call: TRBV4-3
cdr3_aa: CASSQEGSSYNEQFF

v_call: TRBV7-8
cdr3_aa: CASSFAGGYNTEAFF

v_call: TRBV29-1
cdr3_aa: CSGEDNTGELFF

v_call: TRBV27
cdr3_aa: CASSLSVQGVTEAFF

v_call: TRBV24-1
cdr3_aa: CATSDPRQGDTGELFF

v_call: TRBV9
cdr3_aa: CASSGFKGGRTDTQYF

v_call: TRBV11-2
cdr3_aa: CASSSPGLSSETQYF

v_call: TRBV10-3
cdr3_aa: CAISESGGAGLNGYTF

v_call: TRBV7-9
cdr3_aa: CATEQGAERLFF

v_call: TRBV6-1
cdr3_aa: CASMMGAAGYTF

v_call: TRBV29-1
cdr3_aa: CSVERDRGTDTQYF

v_call: TRBV5-1
cdr3_aa: CASSLGQGVTDTQYF

v_call: TRBV24-1
cdr3_aa: CATSDPSQETQYF

v_call: TRBV28
cdr3_aa: CASTRAQFNQPQHF

v_call: TRBV5-1
cdr3_aa: CASSLDGTGGTGELFF

v_call: TRBV4-3
cdr3_aa: CASSQAPGTEQYF